These 9 T cell receptor beta chains originate from one sample sequenced in a study of cytotoxic CD8 clonotypes in ibrutinib-treated CLL. Repertoires were generated with immunoSEQ multiplex PCR, while TCRdb's copy carries only in-frame clones and drops some. The sample includes some 130,000 clones, 70% to 90% of them seen just once. The starting material was PBMCs, obtained after 24 months of ibrutinib treatment. These receptors were obtained from a human donor with chronic lymphocytic leukemia.

The V and J genes are TRBV15 and TRBJ2-1; unclear D gene. Trimming took 0 bases from V and 9 from J, leaving 9 bases between them. CDR3 length: 13 amino acids. CDR1 and CDR2 from the germline V gene are LNHNV and YYDKDF (reference sequence). The CDR3 nucleotides read TGTGCCACCAGCAGAGATAGGAGTTTTGAGCAGTTCTTC. Translating gives CATSRDRSFEQFF.

This chain links TRBV12-5 with TRBJ1-2; 7 positions agree with TRBD1. In germline, CDR1 is LGHNT, CDR2 FRNRAP. The CDR3 has 16 amino acids. The V segment lost 0 bases and the J segment 8 bases; nucleotides outside the gene matches: 12. DNA for the CDR3: TGTGCTAGTGGTTTGGTAACCTCGGGGAGGGGGCGAGGCTACACCTTC. It translates to CASGLVTSGRGRGYTF. Supplemented by reference TRBV12-5 and TRBJ1-2, the full variable domain reads DARVTQTPRHKVTEMGQEVTMRCQPILGHNTVFWYRQTMMQGLELLAYFRNRAPLDDSGMPKDRFSAEMPDATLATLKIQPSEPRDSAVYFCASGLVTSGRGRGYTFGSGTRLTVV.

The chain joins TRBV28 to TRBJ1-2; the match to TRBD1 covers 8 bases. V gave up 6 bases and J gave up 0 bases; unmatched junction bases: 15. Per germline, CDR1 MDHEN and CDR2 SYDVKM. The CDR3 contains 18 residues. The CDR3 nucleotides are TGTGCCAGCAGGCGGACAGGGCTGGGGGGCTTAGCTAACTATGGCTACACCTTC. Protein: CASRRTGLGGLANYGYTF.

The chain carries TRBV5-1 and TRBJ1-1; D uncertain. V dropped 4 bases and J dropped 4 bases, with 11 bases sitting between them. The CDR3 extends over 13 amino acids. Germline CDR1 is SGHRS and CDR2 is YFSETQ. In DNA, the CDR3 is TGCGCCAGCAGCATAATCTCGGGCACTGAAGCTTTCTTT. Residues: CASSIISGTEAFF.

This chain joins TRBV7-2 and TRBJ2-5; no definite D call. Germline loops: CDR1 SGHTA, CDR2 FQGNSA. This CDR3 has 14 residues. V was clipped by 1 base and J by 1 base, with 7 bases between them. The CDR3 spells CASSLGRIQETQYF. CDR3 nucleotides: TGTGCCAGCAGCTTAGGACGGATCCAAGAGACCCAGTACTTC. Together with reference TRBV7-2 and TRBJ2-5, the CDR3 gives the full variable domain: GAGVSQSPSNKVTEKGKDVELRCDPISGHTALYWYRQSLGQGLEFLIYFQGNSAPDKSGLPSDRFSAERTGGSVSTLTIQRTQQEDSAVYLCASSLGRIQETQYFGPGTRLLVL.

The rearrangement links TRBV28 to TRBJ2-3; D is uncertain. CDR3 length: 15 residues. Germline loops: CDR1 MDHEN, CDR2 SYDVKM. Trimming took 3 bases from V and 1 from J, leaving 11 bases between them. The CDR3 sequence is CASSFRILGTDTQYF. DNA of the CDR3: TGTGCCAGCAGTTTCCGGATCTTAGGCACAGATACGCAGTATTTT. Based on the CDR3 plus reference TRBV28 and TRBJ2-3, the full variable domain is DVKVTQSSRYLVKRTGEKVFLECVQDMDHENMFWYRQDPGLGLRLIYFSYDVKMKEKGDIPEGYSVSREKKERFSLILESASTNQTSMYLCASSFRILGTDTQYFGPGTRLTVL.

The rearrangement uses TRBV18 and TRBJ2-7; 9 nucleotides match TRBD1. Germline V gene lookup returns CDR1 KGHSH and CDR2 LQKENI. Losses at the gene ends were 3 bases for V and 4 bases for J; bases not matched to a gene: 10. The CDR3 spans 16 residues. CDR3 in DNA: TGTGCCAGCTCACCCGGGCTTATACAGGGGGCTTACGAGCAGTACTTC. Residues: CASSPGLIQGAYEQYF.

The chain combines TRBV18 with TRBJ1-5; 7 nucleotides match TRBD1. The CDR3 loop spans 13 amino acids. The junction had 3 bases not matched to a gene; V was cut back by 6 bases and J by 4 bases. Germline assignment: CDR1 KGHSH and CDR2 LQKENI. The CDR3 loop reads CASSLTGNQPQHF. In DNA form, the CDR3 reads TGTGCCAGCTCCCTGACAGGGAATCAGCCCCAGCATTTT. The whole variable domain, remainder taken from reference TRBV18 and TRBJ1-5, is NAGVMQNPRHLVRRRGQEARLRCSPMKGHSHVYWYRQLPEEGLKFMVYLQKENIIDESGMPKERFSAEFPKEGPSILRIQQVVRGDSAAYFCASSLTGNQPQHFGDGTRLSIL.

This sequence joins TRBV28 and TRBJ1-1; D is unresolved. V was pared by 2 bases and J by 6 bases, with 19 bases between. Germline V gene data show CDR1 as MDHEN and CDR2 as SYDVKM. The CDR3 is 16 amino acids. CDR3 nucleotide sequence: TGTGCCAGCAGTTTAATCCCGGGCCCCCTCCCCGCTGAAGCTTTCTTT. Amino acids: CASSLIPGPLPAEAFF.